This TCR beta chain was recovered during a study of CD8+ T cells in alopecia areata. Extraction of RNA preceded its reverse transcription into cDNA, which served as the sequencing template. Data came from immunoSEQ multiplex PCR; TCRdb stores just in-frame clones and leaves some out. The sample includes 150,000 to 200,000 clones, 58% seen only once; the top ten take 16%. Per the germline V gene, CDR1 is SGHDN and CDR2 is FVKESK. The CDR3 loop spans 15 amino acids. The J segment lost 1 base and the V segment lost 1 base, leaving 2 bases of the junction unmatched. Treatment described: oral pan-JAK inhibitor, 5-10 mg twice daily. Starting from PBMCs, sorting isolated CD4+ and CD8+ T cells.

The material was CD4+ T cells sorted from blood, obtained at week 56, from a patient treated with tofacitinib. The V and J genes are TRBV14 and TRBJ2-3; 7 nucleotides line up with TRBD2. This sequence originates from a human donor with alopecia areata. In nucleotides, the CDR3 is TGTGCCAGCAGCCAAGGCGGGAGTCGCACAGATACGCAGTATTTT. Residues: CASSQGGSRTDTQYF.